The rows below give T cell receptor beta chains drawn from one sample of a study of T cell repertoires in cytomegalovirus infection. MiXCR was run by TCRdb on the reads, yielding one entry per CDR3 protein. The sample holds over 200,000 distinct CDR3 sequences, roughly 15% seen once. Sequenced sample: PBMCs. Receptor source: a human donor in good health (CMV status not recorded). Some clones in this sample may be carry-over from other donors' samples. Each CDR3 is given with its conserved first and last residue. A D gene is named only where the DNA matches it firmly. Not all rows give a size; the values are once, few, many and, for expanded clones, a class.

few,.,TRBV2,TRBJ2-7,CAQWGDRGDEQYF,TGTGCCCAGTGGGGGGACCGTGGGGACGAGCAGTACTTC
few,.,TRBV29-1,TRBJ2-3,CSASGGIGGGTQYF,TGCAGCGCCTCCGGGGGTATTGGAGGGGGTACGCAGTATTTT
many,TRBD2,TRBV27,TRBJ2-1,CASSTTSGFSYNEQFF,TGTGCCAGCAGTACGACTAGCGGATTCTCCTACAATGAGCAGTTCTTC
many,.,TRBV7-6,TRBJ1-1,CASSSEAGQLNTEAFF,TGTGCCAGCAGCTCGGAGGCGGGGCAGTTAAACACTGAAGCTTTCTTT
.,.,TRBV14,TRBJ1-4,CASSTTGYPNEKLFF,TGTGCCAGCAGCACAACAGGGTACCCTAATGAAAAACTGTTTTTT
many,.,TRBV20-1,TRBJ2-1,CSARRRGSYNEQFF,TGCAGTGCTAGACGCAGGGGCTCCTACAATGAGCAGTTCTTC
many,.,TRBV12-3/TRBV12-4,TRBJ1-1,CASRQKTYGLAEAFF,TGTGCCAGCAGACAGAAAACTTACGGACTTGCCGAAGCTTTCTTT
.,.,TRBV7-8,TRBJ2-3,CASSFQGSDTQYF,TGTGCCAGCAGCTTCCAGGGGTCAGATACGCAGTATTTT
many,TRBD2,TRBV7-3,TRBJ2-2,CASSLRGGGAGTIGGELFF,TGTGCCAGCAGCTTACGGGGGGGCGGAGCGGGGACGATCGGCGGGGAGCTGTTTTTT
many,TRBD1,TRBV7-8,TRBJ2-7,CASSLNRGQIYEQYF,TGTGCCAGCAGCTTAAACAGGGGGCAGATCTACGAGCAGTACTTC
.,TRBD2,TRBV29-1,TRBJ2-1,CSAGTSGSNEQFF,TGCAGCGCTGGGACTAGCGGGAGTAATGAGCAGTTCTTC
many,TRBD2,TRBV7-2,TRBJ2-7,CASSLLSGKYEQYF,TGTGCCAGCAGCTTACTTAGCGGGAAGTACGAGCAGTACTTC
many,.,TRBV7-8,TRBJ2-7,CASSLERGAPYEQYF,TGTGCCAGCAGCTTAGAGAGAGGGGCTCCCTACGAGCAGTACTTC
many,TRBD1,TRBV4-3,TRBJ2-7,CASSQDLAGTGGNEQYF,TGCGCCAGCAGCCAAGACCTGGCCGGGACAGGGGGCAACGAGCAGTACTTC
many,TRBD2,TRBV3-1,TRBJ2-3,CASSRRTSRTDTQYF,TGTGCCAGCAGCCGACGGACTAGTAGGACAGATACGCAGTATTTT
few,.,TRBV28,TRBJ2-5,CASYTDQETQYF,TGTGCCAGCTACACCGACCAAGAGACCCAGTACTTC
many,.,TRBV20-1,TRBJ1-5,CSATLAGGSQPQHF,TGCAGTGCTACCCTGGCGGGGGGCAGTCAGCCCCAGCATTTT
many,.,TRBV19,TRBJ2-5,CASTKEGRPQETQYF,TGTGCCAGTACCAAGGAGGGACGGCCTCAAGAGACCCAGTACTTC
.,TRBD2,TRBV15,TRBJ2-5,CATSRGASGGKTQYF,TGTGCCACCAGCAGAGGGGCTAGCGGGGGAAAGACCCAGTACTTC
few,TRBD2,TRBV20-1,TRBJ2-1,CSASLGTIYNEQFF,TGCAGTGCTAGTCTCGGGACTATATACAATGAGCAGTTCTTC
many,.,TRBV2,TRBJ2-7,CASSRTRMGEQYF,TGTGCCAGCAGCCGGACTCGGATGGGCGAGCAGTACTTC
many,.,TRBV6-5,TRBJ2-3,CASSPHRGGADTQYF,TGTGCCAGCAGCCCCCACCGGGGTGGTGCAGATACGCAGTATTTT
many,TRBD2,TRBV7-2,TRBJ2-1,CASSLGGRVGEQFF,TGTGCCAGCAGCTTAGGCGGGAGGGTTGGTGAGCAGTTCTTC
.,.,TRBV6-2/TRBV6-3,TRBJ1-5,CASSSSTVPNQPQHF,TGTGCCAGCAGTTCGTCGACAGTTCCGAATCAGCCCCAGCATTTT
few,.,TRBV25-1,TRBJ2-1,CASSVALAARPYNEQFF,TGTGCCAGCAGTGTCGCCTTGGCAGCCCGTCCCTACAATGAGCAGTTCTTC
many,.,TRBV20-1,TRBJ1-2,CSAETGTSYGYTF,TGCAGTGCGGAAACCGGGACCAGCTATGGCTACACCTTC
.,.,TRBV6-5,TRBJ2-1,CASSSLKGSLSYNEQFF,TGTGCCAGCAGTTCCCTAAAAGGGTCCCTATCGTACAATGAGCAGTTCTTC
few,.,TRBV7-2,TRBJ2-7,CASSFRGTSYEQYF,TGTGCCAGCAGCTTCCGCGGGACATCCTACGAGCAGTACTTC
many,.,TRBV6-2/TRBV6-3,TRBJ2-7,CASGWEQYF,TGTGCCAGCGGTTGGGAGCAGTACTTC
.,.,TRBV12-3/TRBV12-4,TRBJ2-7,CASSPLPVSSYEQYF,TGTGCCAGCAGTCCTCTTCCCGTAAGCTCCTACGAGCAGTACTTC
many,TRBD1,TRBV25-1,TRBJ2-2,CASSKTGDFPGELFF,TGTGCCAGCAGTAAGACAGGGGATTTTCCCGGGGAGCTGTTTTTT
many,.,TRBV28,TRBJ1-5,CASSFGGMYSNQPQHF,TGTGCCAGCAGTTTCGGGGGGATGTATAGCAATCAGCCCCAGCATTTT
.,.,TRBV20-1,TRBJ2-7,CSAREERYEQYF,TGCAGTGCTAGAGAGGAGAGGTACGAGCAGTACTTC
.,.,TRBV12-3/TRBV12-4,TRBJ2-1,CASSFTANEQFF,TGTGCCAGCAGTTTTACAGCCAATGAGCAGTTCTTC
many,TRBD2,TRBV7-3,TRBJ2-5,CASSAHRTSGVAETQYF,TGTGCCAGCAGCGCCCATAGGACTAGCGGGGTTGCGGAGACCCAGTACTTC
few,.,TRBV14,TRBJ1-1,CASSQDYGGVKAFF,TGTGCCAGCAGCCAAGATTATGGGGGGGTGAAAGCTTTCTTT
many,.,TRBV7-9,TRBJ2-1,CASSSIYNEQFF,TGTGCCAGCAGCTCCATTTACAATGAGCAGTTCTTC